The T cell receptor beta chain described here comes from a study of T cell changes during pregnancy in multiple sclerosis. Per germline, CDR1 SGDLS and CDR2 YYNGEE. Trimming stripped 0 bases from V and 7 bases from J, with 13 bases between. There are 15 residues in the CDR3. Some clones are missing from TCRdb's copy, which holds only in-frame ones; the method was immunoSEQ multiplex PCR. The table has tens of thousands of clones, 91% seen once; the top ten hold 3.5%. This specimen was PBMCs, taken in the first trimester of pregnancy. This sequence was found in a female donor in good health, serving as a control in a pregnancy study. Some clones in this sample may be carry-over from other donors' samples. The V gene is TRBV9, the J gene TRBJ1-4, with D uncertain. As DNA, the CDR3 is TGTGCCAGCAGCGTAGCGGGTAGTTCTAGTGAAAAACTGTTTTTT. Its translation: CASSVAGSSSEKLFF. Complete variable domain (other parts from reference TRBV9 and TRBJ1-4): DSGVTQTPKHLITATGQRVTLRCSPRSGDLSVYWYQQSLDQGLQFLIQYYNGEERAKGNILERFSAQQFPDLHSELNLSSLELGDSALYFCASSVAGSSSEKLFFGSGTQLSVL.